The present TCR beta chain was sequenced within a study of blood T cell repertoires in COVID-19. Study context: There were acute and convalescent COVID-19 samples, and they came from the United States, Italy and Spain.

Here immunoSEQ multiplex PCR was the method, and the copy in TCRdb shows in-frame clones only, minus some. Among 250,000 to 300,000 clones listed, under 90% were seen once. V was clipped by 1 base and J by 3 bases; unmatched bases: 11. The CDR3 sequence is 19 residues long. Germline CDR1 and CDR2: SGHAT and FQNNGV. Participants reported their clinical history, and cohort assignment relied on those reports. The TCR originated in a woman aged 40 to 49 who had recovered from COVID-19. This rearrangement joins TRBV11-2 to TRBJ2-1; 11 nucleotides match TRBD2. The specimen was PBMCs or T cells enriched from blood (not recorded which). The CDR3: CASSLGVLAGGVYYNEQFF. CDR3 nucleotide sequence: TGTGCCAGCAGCTTAGGGGTCCTAGCGGGGGGAGTGTACTACAATGAGCAGTTCTTC.